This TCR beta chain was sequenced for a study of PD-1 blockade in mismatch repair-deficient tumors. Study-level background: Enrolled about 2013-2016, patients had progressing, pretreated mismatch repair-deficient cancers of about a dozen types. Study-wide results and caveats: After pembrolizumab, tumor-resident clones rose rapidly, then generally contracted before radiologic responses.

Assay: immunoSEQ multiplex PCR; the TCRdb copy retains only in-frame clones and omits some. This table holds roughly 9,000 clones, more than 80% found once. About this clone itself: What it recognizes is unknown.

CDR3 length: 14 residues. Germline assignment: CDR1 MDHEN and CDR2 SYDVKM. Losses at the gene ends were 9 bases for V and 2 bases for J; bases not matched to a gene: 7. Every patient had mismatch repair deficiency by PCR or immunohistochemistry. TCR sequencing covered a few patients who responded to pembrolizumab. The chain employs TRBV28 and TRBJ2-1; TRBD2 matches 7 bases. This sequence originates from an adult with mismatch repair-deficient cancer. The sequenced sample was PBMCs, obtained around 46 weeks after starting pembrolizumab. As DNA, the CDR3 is TGTGCCAGTGGGCTAGCGGTCCCCTACAATGAGCAGTTCTTC. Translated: CASGLAVPYNEQFF.